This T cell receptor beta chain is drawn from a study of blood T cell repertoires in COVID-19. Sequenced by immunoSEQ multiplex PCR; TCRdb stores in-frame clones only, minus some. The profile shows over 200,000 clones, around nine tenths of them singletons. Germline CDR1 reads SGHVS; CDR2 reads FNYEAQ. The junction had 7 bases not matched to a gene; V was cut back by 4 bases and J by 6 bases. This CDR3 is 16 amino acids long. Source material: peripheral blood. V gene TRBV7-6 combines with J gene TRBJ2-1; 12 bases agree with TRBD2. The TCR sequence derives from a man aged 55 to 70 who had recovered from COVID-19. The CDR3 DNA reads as TGTGCCAGCAGCTCCCTAGGACTAGCGGGGTTCAATGAGCAGTTCTTC. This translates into CASSSLGLAGFNEQFF.